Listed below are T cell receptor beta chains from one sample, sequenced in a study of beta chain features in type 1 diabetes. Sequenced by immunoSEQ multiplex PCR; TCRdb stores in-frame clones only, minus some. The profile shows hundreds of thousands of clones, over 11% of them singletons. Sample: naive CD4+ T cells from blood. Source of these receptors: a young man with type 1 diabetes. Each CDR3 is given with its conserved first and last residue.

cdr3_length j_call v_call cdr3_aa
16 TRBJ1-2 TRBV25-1 CASSVNGQGKVYGYTF
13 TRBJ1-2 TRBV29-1 CSVVQGSNYGYTF
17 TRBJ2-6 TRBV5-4 CASSLALRGAGANVLTF
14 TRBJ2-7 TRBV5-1 CASSLKRGSYEQYF
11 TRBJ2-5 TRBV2 CASSVEETQYF
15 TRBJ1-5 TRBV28 CASSLSTGQVQPQHF
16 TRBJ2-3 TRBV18 CASSPLRPGGADTQYF
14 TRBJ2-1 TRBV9 CASSPWTGYNEQFF
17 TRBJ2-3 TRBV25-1 CASSELWTTTSTDTQYF
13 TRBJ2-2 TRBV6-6 CASRKAGTGELFF
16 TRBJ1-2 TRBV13 CASSEIRQGVHYGYTF
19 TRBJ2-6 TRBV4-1 CASSQESGRAISGANVLTF
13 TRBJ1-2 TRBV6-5 CASSYPDSYGYTF
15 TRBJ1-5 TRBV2 CASSPTGYSNQPQHF
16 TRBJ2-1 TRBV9 CASSVAGRGAYNEQFF
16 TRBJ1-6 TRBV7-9 CASSQGLARPNSPLHF
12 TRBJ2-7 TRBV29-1 CSVLAGANEQYF
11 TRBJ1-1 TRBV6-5 CASTQGAEAFF
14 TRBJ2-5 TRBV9 CASSVGGLKETQYF
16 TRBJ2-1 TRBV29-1 CSVRLAKIRAYNEQFF
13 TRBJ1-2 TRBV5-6 CASRATTVYGYTF
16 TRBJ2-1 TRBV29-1 CSATSQWGAEYNEQLF
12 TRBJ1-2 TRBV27 CASSFRAGSYTF
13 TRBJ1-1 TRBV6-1 CAIGGIMNTEAFF
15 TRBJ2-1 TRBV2 CASRIGLLTYNEQFF
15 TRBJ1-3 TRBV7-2 CASSRNRGSENTIYF